These T cell receptor beta chains were read from a single sample in a study of T cells in localized non-small cell lung cancer. Libraries were prepared by immunoSEQ multiplex PCR; TCRdb keeps only in-frame clonotypes and omits some of them. The sample holds some 53,000 clones, 80% to 90% seen once. The input for sequencing was peripheral blood, taken before any cancer treatment. The receptors originated from a male donor aged 60 or over with stage III squamous cell lung carcinoma. The CDR3 runs from the conserved cysteine through the conserved F or W. Each record gives: CDR3 protein, D gene, V gene. A D gene is named only where the DNA matches it firmly.

cdr3_aa: CASTLERRETQYF; d_call: NA; v_call: TRBV5-1
cdr3_aa: CASSPTGNTGELFF; d_call: NA; v_call: TRBV7-3
cdr3_aa: CSGSGGGLTGELFF; d_call: TRBD2; v_call: TRBV29-1
cdr3_aa: CASSRSGTGTGELFF; d_call: TRBD1; v_call: TRBV7-2
cdr3_aa: CASSLVVNTEAFF; d_call: NA; v_call: TRBV7-9
cdr3_aa: CATGQGLFYEQYF; d_call: NA; v_call: TRBV6-5
cdr3_aa: CASSPQAGSEQYF; d_call: NA; v_call: TRBV18
cdr3_aa: CASSYTPTGGNEAFF; d_call: NA; v_call: TRBV6-5
cdr3_aa: CASSPVVTSNQPQHF; d_call: NA; v_call: TRBV7-2
cdr3_aa: CASSHGTIQETQYF; d_call: NA; v_call: TRBV5-1
cdr3_aa: CASSLGRVPGSNEKLFF; d_call: NA; v_call: TRBV7-6
cdr3_aa: CASSQEPGQGLGETQYF; d_call: TRBD1; v_call: TRBV4-1
cdr3_aa: CASSLAGGQETQYF; d_call: TRBD1; v_call: TRBV5-1
cdr3_aa: CASSPPTGMNTEAFF; d_call: NA; v_call: TRBV4-2
cdr3_aa: CASSYSGREAFF; d_call: NA; v_call: TRBV6-6
cdr3_aa: CASSTTSARGTQYF; d_call: TRBD2; v_call: TRBV19
cdr3_aa: CASSYSSREYAFF; d_call: NA; v_call: TRBV6-6
cdr3_aa: CASSLENSGENLEKLFF; d_call: NA; v_call: TRBV7-9
cdr3_aa: CSVIRTGESNYGYTF; d_call: TRBD1; v_call: TRBV29-1
cdr3_aa: CASSLMSAEAFF; d_call: NA; v_call: TRBV28
cdr3_aa: CSQTNQPQHF; d_call: NA; v_call: TRBV29-1
cdr3_aa: CAWSAGGNYGYTF; d_call: NA; v_call: TRBV30
cdr3_aa: CASSEGEGSYYGYTF; d_call: NA; v_call: TRBV6-1
cdr3_aa: CASSLVGTWRQKLFF; d_call: NA; v_call: TRBV5-1
cdr3_aa: CASSTHDWGDYEQYF; d_call: NA; v_call: TRBV7-9
cdr3_aa: CAITRQGARGGYTF; d_call: TRBD1; v_call: TRBV7-8
cdr3_aa: CASSAPGQNYSNQPQHF; d_call: NA; v_call: TRBV21-1
cdr3_aa: CASSGGLAGGNNEQFF; d_call: TRBD2; v_call: TRBV2
cdr3_aa: CASSVRRTGGSYEQYF; d_call: TRBD1; v_call: TRBV2
cdr3_aa: CATDRGGTNEKLFF; d_call: TRBD1; v_call: TRBV19
cdr3_aa: CASSVAGTPGDQPQHF; d_call: NA; v_call: TRBV9
cdr3_aa: CASSQEGGFSLSGAQYF; d_call: TRBD1; v_call: TRBV4-1
cdr3_aa: CASSLAAGVLRNEQFF; d_call: TRBD2; v_call: TRBV5-6
cdr3_aa: CASSTDKMNTEAFF; d_call: NA; v_call: TRBV2
cdr3_aa: CASSPTTGVGQYF; d_call: TRBD1; v_call: TRBV7-6
cdr3_aa: CASSWLAASYEQYF; d_call: TRBD2; v_call: TRBV5-6
cdr3_aa: CASKGGYYGYTF; d_call: NA; v_call: TRBV19
cdr3_aa: CASSGNLQGIDGYTF; d_call: TRBD1; v_call: TRBV2
cdr3_aa: CASSLGVVEQFF; d_call: NA; v_call: TRBV5-1
cdr3_aa: CASSWGRGAPDPDTQYF; d_call: NA; v_call: TRBV5-1
cdr3_aa: CASERPRLGTQYF; d_call: NA; v_call: TRBV2
cdr3_aa: CAWRIAGGSYSYEQYF; d_call: TRBD2; v_call: TRBV30
cdr3_aa: CASSLDYNEQFF; d_call: NA; v_call: TRBV5-4
cdr3_aa: CASSLAGHEQYF; d_call: NA; v_call: TRBV28
cdr3_aa: CASSVPGTGELFF; d_call: NA; v_call: TRBV7-3
cdr3_aa: CASSHTGGLGEKLFF; d_call: TRBD1; v_call: TRBV5-6
cdr3_aa: CASSDRATNSYEQYF; d_call: NA; v_call: TRBV25-1
cdr3_aa: CASSDSVYYGYTF; d_call: NA; v_call: TRBV9
cdr3_aa: CASSLAWGFHGNSPLHF; d_call: NA; v_call: TRBV5-6
cdr3_aa: CAISDRVISDEAFF; d_call: NA; v_call: TRBV10-3
cdr3_aa: CASSARLAGARSDTQYF; d_call: TRBD2; v_call: TRBV5-1
cdr3_aa: CASSLASGTGGRTTHTGELFF; d_call: TRBD1; v_call: TRBV5-1
cdr3_aa: CASSLRSGDYNEQFF; d_call: TRBD2; v_call: TRBV5-4
cdr3_aa: CASSPGRDPSKFSYNEQFF; d_call: NA; v_call: TRBV18
cdr3_aa: CASRTPPGQPLFTNYGYTF; d_call: NA; v_call: TRBV28
cdr3_aa: CASSRASTGLNEQFF; d_call: TRBD1; v_call: TRBV27
cdr3_aa: CASSPRRAGNTIYF; d_call: NA; v_call: TRBV6-6
cdr3_aa: CASSRGSTQETQYF; d_call: NA; v_call: TRBV5-1